What follows describes a single T cell receptor beta chain. Its antigen is currently unknown. The data derive from a study of cytomegalovirus exposure and HLA in healthy donors. Overall study findings and caveats: According to reports, the classifier identified cytomegalovirus status with high specificity and sensitivity. The study recorded 150 to 200 TCR beta chains that were cytomegalovirus-associated.

From germline, CDR1 is SGHTA and CDR2 FQGTGA. V gave up 4 bases and J gave up 2 bases; unmatched junction bases: 6. The CDR3 consists of 15 residues. The PCR used 60 Vbeta and 13 Jbeta primers. TCRdb's table, derived via immunoSEQ multiplex PCR, lists solely in-frame clones and lacks some. The sample carries 100,000 to 150,000 clones, roughly 85% recorded once. This clonotype was sampled from a man aged 18 to 35 in good health and CMV-seropositive. This rearrangement joins TRBV7-3 to TRBJ2-3, with 7 bases identical to TRBD1. The sample taken for sequencing was PBMCs. CDR3 residues: CASSSTGKNTDTQYF. The CDR3 DNA follows: TGTGCCAGCAGCTCGACAGGGAAGAACACAGATACGCAGTATTTT.